The 27 T cell receptor beta chains reported below all come from one sample, sequenced in a study of cytomegalovirus exposure and HLA in healthy donors. Sequencing was performed with immunoSEQ multiplex PCR; in TCRdb, only in-frame clones are kept and a portion is missing. This sample yields a few hundred thousand clones, of which roughly 90% are seen a single time; around 0.91% belongs to the top ten. The sequenced sample was PBMCs. These TCRs come from a man aged 25-45 years in good health and CMV-seronegative.

CDR3 amino acids: CSVLIPSLGQGAWTEAFF. The CDR3 nucleotides are TGCAGCGTCCTCATCCCCTCCCTGGGACAGGGGGCATGGACTGAAGCTTTCTTT. The rearrangement uses TRBV29-1 and TRBJ1-1, with 12 positions matching TRBD1. The V gene's germline CDR1 is SQVTM and CDR2 ANQGSEA. The CDR3 runs to 18 residues. With 6 bases clipped from V and 5 bases from J, the junction kept 19 bases outside the gene matches.

This chain links TRBV7-2 with TRBJ1-2; D not resolved. From germline, CDR1 is SGHTA and CDR2 FQGNSA. The CDR3 contains 13 residues. Trimming took 4 bases from V and 6 from J, leaving 12 bases between them. The CDR3 sequence is CASSSWLVHGYTF. CDR3 DNA: TGTGCCAGCAGCTCCTGGTTAGTCCATGGCTACACCTTC.

The J gene is TRBJ1-4, the V gene TRBV5-6; 8 nucleotides line up with TRBD1. This CDR3 has 18 amino acids. The junction had 11 bases not matched to a gene; V was cut back by 3 bases and J by 1 base. CDR1 SGHDT and CDR2 YYEEEE come from the germline V gene. This CDR3 reads CASSSNIDRGLTNEKLFF. DNA of the CDR3: TGTGCCAGCAGCTCCAACATTGACAGGGGATTAACTAATGAAAAACTGTTTTTT.

This chain uses TRBV4-1 with TRBJ2-7, with a possible D match to TRBD1 (5 bases). This CDR3 is 13 amino acids long. Germline V lookup: CDR1 MGHRA, CDR2 YSYEKL. Trimming removed 6 bases from V and 2 bases from J, with 11 bases in between. CDR3 residues: CASSRTLPYEQYF. For the CDR3, the DNA is TGCGCCAGCAGTCGGACACTTCCCTACGAGCAGTACTTC.

The genes are TRBV7-9 and TRBJ2-1; 12 bases match TRBD2. Germline V gene data show CDR1 as SEHNR and CDR2 as FQNEAQ (reference sequence). After removal of 4 bases from V and 6 bases from J, the junction contained 7 bases not matched to a gene. This CDR3 comprises 16 residues. This chain's CDR3 is CASSSRLAGAVNEQFF. The DNA of the CDR3 is TGTGCCAGCAGCTCGAGACTAGCGGGGGCCGTCAATGAGCAGTTCTTC.

The V gene is TRBV9, the J gene TRBJ1-1; 10 nucleotides match TRBD1. CDR3 size: 16 residues. Germline-derived CDR1 and CDR2 are SGDLS and YYNGEE. Germline trimming cut 4 bases from V and 3 bases from J; bases unmatched to any gene: 9. The CDR3 DNA reads as TGTGCCAGCAGCCCCAGACAGGGGGCACACGACACTGAAGCTTTCTTT. Amino acids: CASSPRQGAHDTEAFF.

This chain uses TRBV2 with TRBJ2-7; D is undetermined. There are 15 residues in the CDR3. Germline-derived CDR1 and CDR2 are SNHLY and FYNNEI. The V end lost 1 base, the J end lost 3 bases, and 13 bases lay between the germline ends. CDR3 loop: CASSEVTLLHYEQYF. The CDR3, as DNA: TGTGCCAGCAGTGAAGTGACACTCCTCCACTACGAGCAGTACTTC.

V is TRBV10-3 and J is TRBJ2-5, with 8 bases identical to TRBD2. The CDR3 sequence is 15 residues long. The junction had 8 bases not matched to a gene; V was cut back by 4 bases and J by 4 bases. Germline CDR1 is ENHRY and CDR2 is SYGVKD. The CDR3 loop is CAISASGGAGETQYF. DNA of the CDR3: TGTGCCATCAGTGCCTCCGGGGGGGCGGGAGAGACCCAGTACTTC.

V usage is TRBV7-9 and J usage is TRBJ2-2, with 9 positions matching TRBD2. From germline, CDR1 is SEHNR and CDR2 FQNEAQ (reference sequence). CDR3 size: 15 residues. V lost 3 bases to trimming and J lost 6 bases; unmatched junction nucleotides: 5. The CDR3 DNA reads as TGTGCCAGCAGCTTCGGGACTAGCTGGTCCGGGGAGCTGTTTTTT. The encoded protein is CASSFGTSWSGELFF.

J is TRBJ1-2 and V is TRBV7-8, with TRBD1 matching 7 bases. Germline CDR1 SGHVS, CDR2 FQNEAQ. Trimming removed 2 bases from V and 8 bases from J; junction bases left unmatched: 5. The CDR3 contains 13 residues. The CDR3 bases are TGTGCCAGCAGCTTACGAGGGGGCAAAGGCTACACCTTC. Amino acid sequence: CASSLRGGKGYTF.

The genes are TRBV15 and TRBJ1-5; possibly TRBD1 for D (6 bases). The V gene lost 5 bases and the J gene lost 4 bases, with 9 bases spanning the gap. This CDR3 region has 13 residues. Germline V gives CDR1 LNHNV, CDR2 YYDKDF (reference sequence). The CDR3 coding sequence is TGTGCCACCAGCGCCGACAGGAATCAGCCCCAGCATTTT. As protein: CATSADRNQPQHF.

This clone has a single count. This chain connects TRBV9 to TRBJ2-1; 10 positions match TRBD2. Trimming took 0 bases from V and 0 from J; bases not matched to a gene: 6. Germline V gives CDR1 SGDLS, CDR2 YYNGEE. The CDR3 loop spans 18 amino acids. The chain's CDR3 is CASSVAGSSGGSYNEQFF. The CDR3 nucleotides are TGTGCCAGCAGCGTAGCAGGATCTAGCGGGGGCTCCTACAATGAGCAGTTCTTC.

The chain couples TRBV19 to TRBJ2-6, with no clear D. Per germline, CDR1 LNHDA and CDR2 SQIVND (reference sequence). V shed 1 base and J shed 0 bases, with 7 bases lying between them. CDR3 length: 16 amino acids. CDR3 region: CASSIVSGSGANVLTF. CDR3 in DNA: TGTGCCAGTAGTATAGTTTCAGGCTCTGGGGCCAACGTCCTGACTTTC.

The rearrangement uses TRBV5-4 and TRBJ2-5; the D gene is possibly TRBD2 (5 bases). V shed 0 bases and J shed 3 bases, with 12 bases lying between them. There are 15 residues in the CDR3. The germline V gene encodes CDR1 SGHNT and CDR2 YYREEE (reference sequence). CDR3 in DNA: TGTGCCAGCAGCTTGGCCCAACTAGGGAAAGAGACCCAGTACTTC. It codes for CASSLAQLGKETQYF.

Details on this clone: At one of its ends the junction is not consistent with the germline gene, which may arise from a read error. V is TRBV5-6 and J is TRBJ2-1; 14 nucleotides align to TRBD2. The length of the CDR3 is 14 residues. Germline-derived CDR1 and CDR2 are SGHDT and YYEEEE. The CDR3 sequence is CASSSGLAGGEPFF. CDR3 DNA: TGTGCCAGCAGCTCCGGACTAGCGGGGGGCGAGCCGTTCTTC. Looking up the rest from reference TRBV5-6 and TRBJ2-1 gives the full variable domain: DAGVTQSPTHLIKTRGQQVTLRCSPKSGHDTVSWYQQALGQGPQFIFQYYEEEERQRGNFPDRFSGHQFPNYSSELNVNALLLGDSALYLCASSSGLAGGEPFFGPGTRLTVL.

The chain employs TRBV7-9 and TRBJ1-5, with D uncertain. The germline V gene encodes CDR1 SEHNR and CDR2 FQNEAQ (reference sequence). This CDR3 region has 13 residues. Between the trimmed V and J ends, which lost 0 bases and 15 bases, there was a span of 15 bases. CDR3 coding DNA: TGTGCCAGCAGCTTAGCAGAGGGCAGGACTTCGCATTTT. It is translated as CASSLAEGRTSHF.

The V call is TRBV7-2, the J call TRBJ1-3; 7 bases are shared with TRBD1. Unmatched junction bases numbered 8, after V lost 6 bases and J lost 6 bases. The CDR3 is made up of 14 amino acids. Germline CDR1 and CDR2: SGHTA and FQGNSA. CDR3 region: CASSRGGAENTIYF. The CDR3 DNA sequence: TGTGCCAGCAGTCGAGGGGGCGCCGAAAACACCATATATTTT.

This sequence joins TRBV7-2 and TRBJ1-5, with TRBD1 as a possible D gene (6 bases). CDR1 is SGHTA and CDR2 is FQGNSA in the germline V gene. V lost 0 bases, J lost 4 bases, and 10 bases lay in between. CDR3 length: 15 residues. CDR3 DNA sequence: TGTGCCAGCAGCTTAGCGCCGACAGGAAATCAGCCCCAGCATTTT. Translation gives CASSLAPTGNQPQHF. The full variable domain, rest sourced from reference TRBV7-2 and TRBJ1-5, is GAGVSQSPSNKVTEKGKDVELRCDPISGHTALYWYRQSLGQGLEFLIYFQGNSAPDKSGLPSDRFSAERTGGSVSTLTIQRTQQEDSAVYLCASSLAPTGNQPQHFGDGTRLSIL.

The V call is TRBV27, the J call TRBJ2-3; 9 bases line up with TRBD1. Per the germline V gene, CDR1 is MNHEY and CDR2 is SMNVEV (reference sequence). There are 15 residues in the CDR3. Trimming took 5 bases from V and 7 from J; bases not matched to a gene: 10. DNA for the CDR3: TGTGCCAGCAGTAGTACAGGGGGCGCTAGGTATACGCAGTATTTT. This codes for CASSSTGGARYTQYF.

The chain recombines TRBV9 with TRBJ2-1; TRBD2 agrees at 7 bases. Germline V gene lookup returns CDR1 SGDLS and CDR2 YYNGEE. This CDR3 spans 12 amino acids. With V trimmed by 2 bases and J by 10 bases, 3 bases remained unmatched. The CDR3 coding sequence is TGTGCCAGCAGCGTGAAAGCGGGGGAGCAGTTCTTC. Protein product: CASSVKAGEQFF.

This clone has a single count. This chain uses TRBV6-6 with TRBJ1-1, with D possibly being TRBD1 (6 bases). The germline V gene encodes CDR1 MNHNY and CDR2 SVGAGI (reference sequence). This CDR3 has 13 amino acids. Deletions cut 2 bases from V and 3 bases from J, with 7 bases between. CDR3 sequence (DNA): TGTGCCAGCAGTTACGGGGGCTACACTGAAGCTTTCTTT. As protein: CASSYGGYTEAFF.

Concerning this clone itself: The identical CDR3 is also encoded by other nucleotide sequences in the sample. V usage is TRBV7-9 and J usage is TRBJ1-1, with D possibly matching TRBD1 (6 bases). Germline V gene sequence: CDR1 SEHNR, CDR2 FQNEAQ (reference sequence). Trimming left V 5 bases short and J 0 bases short, with 13 bases between. There are 15 residues in the CDR3. DNA of the CDR3: TGTGCCAGCAGCCCTCGGACAGTTATGAACACTGAAGCTTTCTTT. This translates into CASSPRTVMNTEAFF.

The chain is built from TRBV5-1 and TRBJ2-1, with TRBD1 as a possible D gene (5 bases). V was pared by 0 bases and J by 5 bases, with 21 bases between. Germline CDR1 reads SGHRS; CDR2 reads YFSETQ. CDR3 length: 18 residues. CDR3 in amino acids: CASSLVVGRGPYNNEQFF. The CDR3 coding sequence is TGCGCCAGCAGCTTGGTGGTCGGTAGGGGTCCTTACAACAATGAGCAGTTCTTC.

The table lists this clone with a count of one. The rearrangement uses TRBV10-3 and TRBJ2-7; 9 positions agree with TRBD2. CDR3 length equals 16 residues. Per germline, CDR1 ENHRY and CDR2 SYGVKD. The ends lost 3 bases at V and 2 bases at J; junction bases unmatched: 8. This CDR3 is CAISDLGGGDPYEQYF. The CDR3 DNA sequence: TGTGCCATCAGTGATCTCGGCGGGGGGGACCCCTACGAGCAGTACTTC.

The sample holds one count of this clone. The chain uses TRBV27 and TRBJ2-7; a possible D gene is TRBD1 (6 bases). V dropped 5 bases and J dropped 4 bases, with 12 bases sitting between them. In germline, CDR1 is MNHEY, CDR2 SMNVEV (reference sequence). The CDR3 has 13 amino acids. The CDR3 protein is CASSRRTAYEQYF. In DNA form, the CDR3 reads TGTGCCAGCAGTCGCCGGACAGCGTACGAGCAGTACTTC.

The rearrangement links TRBV4-1 to TRBJ2-1; the match to TRBD2 covers 9 bases. V lost 4 bases to trimming and J lost 8 bases; unmatched junction nucleotides: 6. The CDR3 length is 14 residues. Germline V gives CDR1 MGHRA, CDR2 YSYEKL. The CDR3 reads CASSLTSGPYEQFF. DNA for the CDR3: TGCGCCAGCAGCCTTACTAGCGGGCCATATGAGCAGTTCTTC.

The chain recombines TRBV19 with TRBJ2-1, with TRBD1 matching over 9 bases. V dropped 6 bases and J dropped 7; count of bases not matched to a gene: 10. This CDR3 is 15 amino acids long. From germline, CDR1 is LNHDA and CDR2 SQIVND (reference sequence). The CDR3 region has the DNA TGTGCCAGTAGAGGTGCCGGGACAGGGTGGAATGAGCAGTTCTTC. Its translation: CASRGAGTGWNEQFF.